The 21 T cell receptor beta chains below all came from one sample that was sequenced in a study of blood T cell repertoires in COVID-19. Using immunoSEQ multiplex PCR, the repertoire was profiled, and TCRdb retains in-frame clones only, with some absent. The sample yields about 140,000 clones, around 84% seen once. Sequenced material: peripheral blood. These receptors were collected from a human donor in a cohort sampled during active COVID-19.

The DNA for the CDR3 is TGTGCCAGCAGCTTAGCGATTGCGGGGGGCAATGAGCAGTTCTTC. The encoded protein is CASSLAIAGGNEQFF. The chain couples TRBV7-9 to TRBJ2-1; TRBD2 matches 8 bases. The V gene's germline CDR1 is SEHNR and CDR2 FQNEAQ (reference sequence). The CDR3 is made up of 15 amino acids. The junction had 4 bases not matched to a gene; V was cut back by 0 bases and J by 6 bases.

The CDR3 is CSVYSPGLAGGPSVEQYF. The DNA of the CDR3 is TGCAGCGTTTATTCACCGGGACTAGCGGGAGGGCCTAGTGTTGAGCAGTACTTC. V usage is TRBV29-1 and J usage is TRBJ2-7; 16 bases are a match to TRBD2. From germline, CDR1 is SQVTM and CDR2 ANQGSEA. The CDR3 is made up of 18 amino acids. Trimming took 5 bases from V and 7 from J; bases not matched to a gene: 17.

The J gene is TRBJ2-1, the V gene TRBV6-6; 7 positions match TRBD1. Germline V gene sequence: CDR1 MNHNY, CDR2 SVGAGI (reference sequence). The V gene end was trimmed by 5 bases and the J gene end by 4 bases; junction bases not matched to a gene: 5. The CDR3 extends over 14 amino acids. This CDR3 reads CASSKTDRYNEQFF. CDR3 nucleotide sequence: TGTGCCAGCAGTAAAACGGACAGGTACAATGAGCAGTTCTTC.

DNA for the CDR3: TGTGCCAGCAGCACTAGGACAGGGGGCTCCTACGAGCAGTACTTC. Encoded protein: CASSTRTGGSYEQYF. This sequence joins TRBV9 and TRBJ2-7, with TRBD1 matching over 10 bases. V shed 4 bases, J shed 0 bases, and the junction held 4 bases outside the gene matches. The CDR3 runs to 15 residues. The germline gives CDR1 SGDLS, CDR2 YYNGEE.

The gene calls are TRBV28 and TRBJ2-5; TRBD2 aligns across 10 bases. The CDR3 loop spans 16 amino acids. V dropped 6 bases and J dropped 0; count of bases not matched to a gene: 7. Per germline, CDR1 MDHEN and CDR2 SYDVKM. CDR3 amino acids: CASSPTSGVYQETQYF. Written as DNA, the CDR3 is TGTGCCAGCAGCCCAACTAGCGGGGTGTACCAAGAGACCCAGTACTTC.

The rearrangement joins TRBV18 to TRBJ2-1, with 9 bases fitting TRBD2. Germline CDR1 and CDR2: KGHSH and LQKENI. CDR3 length: 15 residues. V shed 5 bases and J 6 bases; nucleotides not matched to a gene: 8. CDR3 nucleotides: TGTGCCAGCTCAGCCGGGACTAGCCTAGGCAATGAGCAGTTCTTC. Its protein is CASSAGTSLGNEQFF.

This rearrangement joins TRBV25-1 to TRBJ1-3, with unresolved D. CDR1 and CDR2 from the germline V gene are MGHDK and SYGVNS. This CDR3 comprises 14 residues. Trimming pared 6 bases from V and 0 bases from J, leaving 9 bases between. The CDR3 sequence: CASSAGISGNTIYF. In nucleotides, the CDR3 is TGTGCCAGCAGCGCGGGAATCTCTGGAAACACCATATATTTT.

This sequence joins TRBV5-1 and TRBJ2-3; D is undetermined. Germline CDR1 SGHRS, CDR2 YFSETQ. The V end was cut by 4 bases, the J end by 2 bases, with 14 bases between. CDR3 length: 15 residues. As DNA, the CDR3 is TGCGCCAGCAGCCCGGCCCCAGGAACCACAGATACGCAGTATTTT. Amino acids: CASSPAPGTTDTQYF.

V gene TRBV28 combines with J gene TRBJ2-7, with 8 bases that match TRBD1. This CDR3 has 15 residues. Per germline, CDR1 MDHEN and CDR2 SYDVKM. V was pared by 9 bases and J by 3 bases, with 13 bases of the junction left unmatched. The CDR3 DNA reads as TGTGCCAGTACCCGGGACAGGATTGGTGGCTACGAGCAGTACTTC. It encodes CASTRDRIGGYEQYF.

The CDR3 loop is CASSFGRGNQPQHF. In DNA form, the CDR3 reads TGTGCCAGCAGCTTCGGCAGGGGCAATCAGCCCCAGCATTTT. The chain links TRBV7-2 to TRBJ1-5, with D tentatively TRBD1 (5 bases). Trimming stripped 3 bases from V and 2 bases from J, with 8 bases between. The CDR3 is 14 amino acids. Germline CDR1 reads SGHTA; CDR2 reads FQGNSA. Variable domain in full (rest from reference TRBV7-2 and TRBJ1-5): GAGVSQSPSNKVTEKGKDVELRCDPISGHTALYWYRQSLGQGLEFLIYFQGNSAPDKSGLPSDRFSAERTGGSVSTLTIQRTQQEDSAVYLCASSFGRGNQPQHFGDGTRLSIL.

This chain connects TRBV7-2 to TRBJ2-1; 7 bases are a match to TRBD2. Germline values: CDR1 SGHTA, CDR2 FQGNSA. The CDR3 loop spans 15 amino acids. Germline trimming cut 3 bases from V and 9 bases from J; bases unmatched to any gene: 11. This chain's CDR3 is CASSFQDTGRLEQFF. The CDR3 coding sequence is TGTGCCAGCAGCTTCCAAGATACCGGGAGGCTTGAGCAGTTCTTC. The whole variable domain, filled in from reference TRBV7-2 and TRBJ2-1, reads GAGVSQSPSNKVTEKGKDVELRCDPISGHTALYWYRQSLGQGLEFLIYFQGNSAPDKSGLPSDRFSAERTGGSVSTLTIQRTQQEDSAVYLCASSFQDTGRLEQFFGPGTRLTVL.

The J gene is TRBJ1-5, the V gene TRBV3-1 (or the pseudogene TRBV3-2); unclear D gene. CDR1 is LGHDT, CDR2 YNNKEL, per germline (reference sequence). V shed 1 base and J shed 4 bases, with 11 bases lying between them. This CDR3 has 15 residues. In DNA form, the CDR3 reads TGTGCCAGCAGCCAAGGAGCCTCCGGGAATCAGCCCCAGCATTTT. This gives the protein CASSQGASGNQPQHF.

This clone came up a few times. V usage is TRBV28 and J usage is TRBJ2-5; 12 bases map to TRBD2. V lost 2 bases and J lost 2; bases outside the gene matches: 3. Germline loops: CDR1 MDHEN, CDR2 SYDVKM. The CDR3 length is 16 residues. CDR3 nucleotide sequence: TGTGCCAGCAGTTTAGTTGGGACTAGCGGGCAAGAGACCCAGTACTTC. Translated: CASSLVGTSGQETQYF. The entire variable domain, with the rest obtained from reference TRBV28 and TRBJ2-5, is as follows: DVKVTQSSRYLVKRTGEKVFLECVQDMDHENMFWYRQDPGLGLRLIYFSYDVKMKEKGDIPEGYSVSREKKERFSLILESASTNQTSMYLCASSLVGTSGQETQYFGPGTRLLVL.

V usage is TRBV5-1 and J usage is TRBJ2-3; 8 nucleotides align to TRBD2. The J segment lost 6 bases and the V segment lost 4 bases, leaving 13 bases of the junction unmatched. The CDR3 is 16 residues long. Germline CDR1 reads SGHRS; CDR2 reads YFSETQ. In DNA, the CDR3 is TGCGCCAGCAGCCCCAGGACTAGCTCCTCCTCTGATACGCAGTATTTT. Translating it yields CASSPRTSSSSDTQYF.

The chain uses TRBV30 and TRBJ2-2, with D unresolved. CDR1 is GTSNPN and CDR2 is SVGIG in the germline V gene (reference sequence). V lost 2 bases, J lost 6 bases, and 10 bases lay in between. The CDR3 has 13 residues. DNA for the CDR3: TGTGCCTGGAGTATAATAGCCCCCGGGGAGCTGTTTTTT. It codes for CAWSIIAPGELFF.

The CDR3, as DNA: TGTGCCAGCAGGACAGGGGTACCCCAATTGTTAGAGACCCAGTACTTC. Its protein is CASRTGVPQLLETQYF. The chain recombines TRBV11-2 with TRBJ2-5, with TRBD1 identical over 8 bases. The CDR3 covers 16 residues. CDR1 is SGHAT and CDR2 is FQNNGV in the germline V gene. The junction had 13 bases not matched to a gene; V was cut back by 6 bases and J by 4 bases. Combining the CDR3 with reference TRBV11-2 and TRBJ2-5 gives the whole variable domain EAGVAQSPRYKIIEKRQSVAFWCNPISGHATLYWYQQILGQGPKLLIQFQNNGVVDDSQLPKDRFSAERLKGVDSTLKIQPAKLEDSAVYLCASRTGVPQLLETQYFGPGTRLLVL.

The rearrangement uses TRBV24-1 and TRBJ1-2; weak D call: TRBD1 (5 bases). The V gene lost 7 bases and the J gene lost 3 bases, with 14 bases spanning the gap. This CDR3 has 14 amino acids. Germline-derived CDR1 and CDR2 are KGHDR and SFDVKD. CDR3 sequence: CATSGAGQDYGYTF. The DNA for the CDR3 is TGTGCCACCAGCGGAGCGGGGCAGGACTATGGCTACACCTTC.

The chain combines TRBV12-3 or TRBV12-4 with TRBJ2-7; 8 nucleotides match TRBD1. The CDR3 runs to 13 residues. J lost 6 bases, V lost 6 bases, and 7 bases had no gene match. The CDR3 DNA sequence: TGTGCCAGCAGCACCGGACAGGGTGGCGAGCAGTACTTC. This translates into CASSTGQGGEQYF.

J is TRBJ2-1 and V is TRBV5-1, with 7 bases matching TRBD2. V shed 0 bases and J 8 bases; nucleotides not matched to a gene: 14. The length of the CDR3 is 17 residues. Germline values: CDR1 SGHRS, CDR2 YFSETQ. The CDR3 DNA sequence: TGCGCCAGCAGCTTGGCCGGGGCAAGCGGGATAAAGGATGAGCAGTTCTTC. It yields the protein CASSLAGASGIKDEQFF. Full variable domain (missing parts from reference TRBV5-1 and TRBJ2-1): KAGVTQTPRYLIKTRGQQVTLSCSPISGHRSVSWYQQTPGQGLQFLFEYFSETQRNKGNFPGRFSGRQFSNSRSEMNVSTLELGDSALYLCASSLAGASGIKDEQFFGPGTRLTVL.

V usage is TRBV7-2 and J usage is TRBJ2-1; 9 nucleotides line up with TRBD1. The germline V gene encodes CDR1 SGHTA and CDR2 FQGNSA. With V trimmed by 0 bases and J by 6 bases, 3 bases remained unmatched. There are 15 residues in the CDR3. The CDR3 region is CASSLAETGGNEQFF. DNA for the CDR3: TGTGCCAGCAGCTTAGCAGAGACAGGGGGCAATGAGCAGTTCTTC.

The chain employs TRBV6-2 or TRBV6-3 and TRBJ2-7, with 7 bases that match TRBD2. This CDR3 is 15 amino acids long. The germline V gene has CDR1 MNHEY and CDR2 SVGEGT. The V and J ends lost 3 bases and 6 bases, in that order; junction bases with no gene match: 11. The CDR3 protein is CASSYAQSGMSEQYF. CDR3 nucleotide sequence: TGTGCCAGCAGTTATGCCCAAAGCGGGATGAGCGAGCAGTACTTC.